The entry that follows covers one T cell receptor beta chain sequence. Original analysis: Estimation of nucleated cell counts was performed using reference gene primer amplification. Produced via immunoSEQ multiplex PCR; TCRdb's table is partial and in-frame only. V, J and clone size are taken as reported in that table, and D and trimming were inferred from the DNA itself. The table includes approximately 100,000 clones, about three quarters detected once. The data are from a study of blood T cell repertoires in COVID-19. Background on the study: Samples came from the United States, Italy and Spain, spanning acute and convalescent COVID-19. T cells, B-cell-depleted T cells, or PBMCs supplied cDNA or gDNA.

V lost 0 bases and J lost 0; bases outside the gene matches: 5. Per the germline V gene, CDR1 is MNHEY and CDR2 is SMNVEV (reference sequence). The length of the CDR3 is 17 residues. The source of this sequence is an elderly man with acute or convalescent COVID-19. Material for sequencing was peripheral blood. This chain joins TRBV27 and TRBJ2-7; 10 nucleotides match TRBD2. The CDR3 here is CASSLSIAGGLSYEQYF. DNA for the CDR3: TGTGCCAGCAGTTTATCGATAGCGGGAGGCCTCTCCTACGAGCAGTACTTC.